The source of this T cell receptor beta chain is a study of Graves' ophthalmopathy and Graves' hyperthyroidism. Across the study: Peripheral blood samples were taken at initial diagnosis, before any treatment. The study, taken as a whole, reports: It was with roughly 71% sensitivity and around 72% specificity that the model predicted ophthalmopathy progression.

Germline V lookup: CDR1 SGHRS, CDR2 YFSETQ. The CDR3 contains 15 residues. V was pared by 3 bases and J by 5 bases, with 14 bases between. Using RNA transcripts, the TCR beta CDR3 regions were amplified. RT-PCR in the first round used HTBI primers; a second-round multiplex PCR followed. TCRdb recomputed calls from the multiplex PCR reads with MiXCR, one row per CDR3 protein. The data show hundreds of thousands of distinct CDR3 sequences, 40% seen once. In regard to this clonotype: Its cognate antigen is unknown.

Material for sequencing was peripheral blood. The V and J genes are TRBV5-1 and TRBJ2-2; D is unclear. The origin of this receptor is an adult man with Graves' ophthalmopathy. The CDR3 sequence is CASSSTFGPTGELFF. Here the CDR3 DNA reads TGCGCCAGCAGCTCCACTTTTGGTCCTACCGGGGAGCTGTTTTTT.